This T cell receptor beta chain was sequenced for a study of cytomegalovirus exposure and HLA in healthy donors. Study-level points and caveats: According to an earlier analysis, most TCR beta V segments yielded productive rearrangements about 90% or about 30% of the time. Association of a missense DCLRE1C variant with TCR beta V- and J-gene trimming was reported in a later analysis. In all likelihood, a cluster of highly shared sequence variants was a sequencing artifact. A later analysis appeared to link common viral pathogens to several of the most significant clusters.

The V and J ends lost 5 bases and 3 bases, in that order; junction bases with no gene match: 6. From germline, CDR1 is SNHLY and CDR2 FYNNEI. The CDR3 loop spans 16 amino acids. As concerns this clone: The antigen remains unidentified.

The PCR used 60 Vbeta and 13 Jbeta primers. Only in-frame clones appear in the TCRdb table, and some are missing; sequencing was by immunoSEQ multiplex PCR. Altogether 85,000 to 130,000 clones are present, 75% to 85% being singletons, with the ten largest covering about 1.2%. The receptor was isolated from a woman aged 18 to 35 in good health and CMV-seronegative. Sequencing used PBMCs. This chain links TRBV2 with TRBJ2-2; 10 nucleotides match TRBD2. In DNA form, the CDR3 reads TGTGCCAGCAGTTCCCTAGCGGGGGTAGACACCGGGGAGCTGTTTTTT. This gives the protein CASSSLAGVDTGELFF.